This is a list of T cell receptor beta chains from one sample in a study of PD-L1 blockade in urothelial cancer. The method was immunoSEQ multiplex PCR; TCRdb's version includes in-frame clones alone and lacks a portion of them. The table has more than 95,000 clones, roughly 88% seen once. The specimen was PBMCs, collected around atezolizumab (anti-PD-L1) treatment. These receptor sequences come from a man aged 45-65 years with urothelial cancer. Each CDR3 is given with its conserved first and last residue. The order of the fields is J gene, V gene, clone size, D gene, CDR3 DNA, CDR3 protein. A D gene is named only where the DNA matches it firmly. Clone size, where shown, is once, few, many, or a class for clones that have expanded.

>TRBJ2-1|TRBV7-2|NA|NA
TGTGCCAGCAGCTTCGCCCCTAAAGGGGGTCGAAACAATGAGCAGTTCTTC
CASSFAPKGGRNNEQFF
>TRBJ2-1|TRBV6-1|NA|TRBD2
TGTGCCAGCAGTGAGGGACTAGCGGGAGTTGATGAGCAGTTCTTC
CASSEGLAGVDEQFF
>TRBJ2-7|TRBV30|once|NA
TGTGCCTGGAGTGGAGGTTCGACTCTCTACGAGCAGTACTTC
CAWSGGSTLYEQYF
>TRBJ2-7|TRBV4-1|NA|TRBD1
TGCGCCAGCAGCCGGGTCCGGACAGGGGAGGGCGAGCAGTACTTC
CASSRVRTGEGEQYF
>TRBJ2-7|TRBV6-6|NA|TRBD1
TGTGCCAGCAGTTCGACCGGGACAGGCTCCTACGAGCAGTACTTC
CASSSTGTGSYEQYF
>TRBJ2-3|TRBV27|NA|TRBD2
TGTGCCAGCCACCGAGCGGGAGGACACACAGATACGCAGTATTTT
CASHRAGGHTDTQYF
>TRBJ2-3|TRBV5-1|NA|TRBD2
TGCGCCAGCAGCCCCGGGACTAGCGATACGCAGTATTTT
CASSPGTSDTQYF
>TRBJ2-1|TRBV30|NA|NA
TGTGCCGGGCGTCGGAGGGGGCTGTGGTTCTTC
CAGRRRGLWFF
>TRBJ2-5|TRBV9|NA|NA
TGTGCCAGCAGTTTCAGTAACCAAGAGACCCAGTACTTC
CASSFSNQETQYF
>TRBJ1-1|TRBV18|NA|NA
TGTGCCAGCTCATCGACAGCATTGAACACTGAAGCTTTCTTT
CASSSTALNTEAFF
>TRBJ1-4|TRBV11-2|NA|NA
TGTGCCAGCAGTTTGGACCGGGGTCTGGGCGAAAAACTGTTTTTT
CASSLDRGLGEKLFF
>TRBJ2-1|TRBV15|NA|NA
TGTGCCACCAGCAGAGATAAGGGGGAGCAGTTCTTC
CATSRDKGEQFF
>TRBJ2-7|TRBV15|once|NA
TGTGCCACCAGCAGAGCACGGGAATCCTCCTACGAGCAGTACTTC
CATSRARESSYEQYF
>TRBJ2-5|TRBV2|NA|NA
TGTGCCAGCAGCTACAGGAGAGAGACCCAGTACTTC
CASSYRRETQYF
>TRBJ2-2|TRBV6-1|NA|NA
TGTGCCAGCAGGGTCCTATCTAACACCGGGGAGCTGTTTTTT
CASRVLSNTGELFF
>TRBJ1-1|TRBV7-8|NA|NA
TGTGCCAGCAGCTTAAAGCGAGGCACTGAAGCTTTCTTT
CASSLKRGTEAFF
>TRBJ1-3|TRBV19|NA|TRBD1
TGTGCCAGCCGGACAGGGCTCCCTGGAAACACCATATATTTT
CASRTGLPGNTIYF
>TRBJ2-3|TRBV19|once|TRBD2
TGTGCCAGTAGCCACCGGGACTACGCGGTTCCAGATACGCAGTATTTT
CASSHRDYAVPDTQYF
>TRBJ2-7|TRBV27|NA|NA
TGTGCCAGCCGTAGGGGGATGGGATCCCCCTACGAGCAGTACTTC
CASRRGMGSPYEQYF
>TRBJ1-3|TRBV30|NA|TRBD1
TGTGCCTGGAGTGTCGCAGGGGGCAGTTGGAACACCATATATTTT
CAWSVAGGSWNTIYF
>TRBJ2-3|TRBV4-2|NA|NA
TGTGCCAGCAGCCAGTACCGGGAACCTTGGGGAACAGATACGCAGTATTTT
CASSQYREPWGTDTQYF
>TRBJ1-6|TRBV28|once|TRBD1
TGTGCCAGCAGTTTCGACAGGGTGAGCTCCTATAATTCACCCCTCCACTTT
CASSFDRVSSYNSPLHF
>TRBJ2-5|TRBV30|NA|NA
TGTGCCTGGAGCGATCCCAGTGGTTGGGAGACCCAGTACTTC
CAWSDPSGWETQYF
>TRBJ1-6|TRBV10-3|NA|NA
TGTGCCATCAGTGAGGAAGCCAATTCACCCCTCCACTTT
CAISEEANSPLHF
>TRBJ2-1|TRBV18|NA|NA
TGTGCCAGCTCAGAATCCCGGGACAATGAGCAGTTCTTC
CASSESRDNEQFF
>TRBJ2-5|TRBV28|NA|NA
TGTGCCAGCAGTTTCACCCGGGGACAAGAGACCCAGTACTTC
CASSFTRGQETQYF
>TRBJ2-5|TRBV20-1|NA|NA
TGCAGTGCTAGTAACCAAGAGACCCAGTACTTC
CSASNQETQYF
>TRBJ1-2|TRBV18|NA|NA
TGTGCCAGCTCACCACCTAACTCTGGCTATGGCTACACCTTC
CASSPPNSGYGYTF
>TRBJ1-2|TRBV4-1|NA|TRBD1
TGCGCCAGCAGCCAAGAAGGACAGGGGGCGCGTGGCTACACCTTC
CASSQEGQGARGYTF
>TRBJ2-2|TRBV7-6|few|NA
TGTGCCAGCAGCTTAGCGGTGGGGCGGACCACCGGGGAGCTGTTTTTT
CASSLAVGRTTGELFF
>TRBJ1-2|TRBV18|NA|NA
TGTGCCAGCTCACCGAGGCAGGGGTGGGGCTATGGCTACACCTTC
CASSPRQGWGYGYTF
>TRBJ2-4|TRBV14|few|NA
TGTGCCAGCAGCCCCTTTGTCTCAGGGGACATTCAGTACTTC
CASSPFVSGDIQYF
>TRBJ2-2|TRBV28|NA|NA
TGTGCCAGCAGTTACGGGGGAGGCACCGGGGAGCTGTTTTTT
CASSYGGGTGELFF
>TRBJ2-7|TRBV15|NA|TRBD2
TGTGCCACCAGCAGAGGGACTAGCGGGAGATTGGTCTACGAGCAGTACTTC
CATSRGTSGRLVYEQYF
>TRBJ1-1|TRBV6-5|NA|NA
TGTGCCAGCAGTTCACTAAGGGGGGGGCAGGGTGAAGCTTTCTTT
CASSSLRGGQGEAFF
>TRBJ2-1|TRBV15|NA|NA
TGTGCCACCAGCAGAGGCCGGGAATACAATGAGCAGTTCTTC
CATSRGREYNEQFF
>TRBJ1-1|TRBV11-1|NA|TRBD1
TGTGCCAGCAGCTTTCTTACAGGGGGCATCACTGAAGCTTTCTTT
CASSFLTGGITEAFF
>TRBJ2-7|TRBV28|NA|NA
TGTGCCAGCAGACCCCCCGGGAGCTCCTACGAGCAGTACTTC
CASRPPGSSYEQYF
>TRBJ2-2|TRBV27|NA|NA
TGTGCCAGCAGTTTGAGACGGTCAGTAGCGGACAAAAAGGGCACCGGGGAGCTGTTTTTT
CASSLRRSVADKKGTGELFF
>TRBJ2-5|TRBV30|NA|TRBD2
TGTGCCTGGAGTGTAGGAGCTAGCGGGAGCGGGGAGACCCAGTACTTC
CAWSVGASGSGETQYF
>TRBJ2-5|TRBV19|NA|TRBD1
TGTGCCAGTAGTGCGGGACAGGGTGGGGGAGAGACCCAGTACTTC
CASSAGQGGGETQYF
>TRBJ2-7|TRBV28|NA|TRBD2
TGTGCCAGCAGTGCGGGACTAGCGGGAGTGGGTGAGCAGTACTTC
CASSAGLAGVGEQYF
>TRBJ2-7|TRBV7-9|NA|TRBD2
TGTGCCAGCAGCTCTCTGGCCGGGACTAGCGGTTCCTACGAGCAGTACTTC
CASSSLAGTSGSYEQYF
>TRBJ2-7|TRBV28|NA|NA
TGTGCCAGCACCGAGGACAGAGTCGGTCACGAGCAGTACTTC
CASTEDRVGHEQYF
>TRBJ2-7|TRBV18|NA|TRBD2
TGTGCCAGCTCACCAAAGGCCCCATCTAGGACTAGCGGATACGAGCAGTACTTC
CASSPKAPSRTSGYEQYF
>TRBJ2-1|TRBV11-1|NA|NA
TGTGCCAGCAAAGAGAGGACTAGTAGACAGGTTAAGGGGGATGAGCAGTTCTTC
CASKERTSRQVKGDEQFF
>TRBJ2-6|TRBV15|NA|TRBD1
TGTGCCACTAGGACAGGATCGACTGGGGCCAACGTCCTGACTTTC
CATRTGSTGANVLTF
>TRBJ2-1|TRBV13|NA|TRBD2
TGTGCCAGCAGCTTAGGGGCGGGAGGGCTCAATGAGCAGTTCTTC
CASSLGAGGLNEQFF
>TRBJ1-2|TRBV5-1|NA|NA
TGCGCCAGCAGCTTGGACAGGCCTCACTATGGCTACACCTTC
CASSLDRPHYGYTF
>TRBJ1-2|TRBV30|NA|NA
TGTGCCTGGAGTGTACTAGGGTATGGCTACACCTTC
CAWSVLGYGYTF
>TRBJ2-7|TRBV19|NA|NA
TGTGCCAGTAGTATAGATCAGTCGGAGGGGGCGGTCTCCTACGAGCAGTACTTC
CASSIDQSEGAVSYEQYF
>TRBJ2-7|TRBV15|NA|TRBD1
TGTGCCACCAGCACCGACAGGGGACGCGACGAGCAGTACTTC
CATSTDRGRDEQYF
>TRBJ1-2|TRBV6-6|once|TRBD1
TGTGCCGGGGGACAGGGGGCGCGCGGCTACACCTTC
CAGGQGARGYTF
>TRBJ1-1|TRBV30|NA|NA
TGTGCCTGGAGTGTAGCGGGGTTGCACACTGAAGCTTTCTTT
CAWSVAGLHTEAFF
>TRBJ1-1|TRBV5-1|NA|TRBD1
TGCGCCAGCAGCTGGGACAGGGGGCAAGGGACTGAAGCTTTCTTT
CASSWDRGQGTEAFF